This T cell receptor (beta chain) stems from a study of shared clonotypes between healthy human individuals (dated by TCRdb to 2018 to 2021). With respect to the entire study: Three men and two women, aged 18 to 49 years, made up the cohort. Per donor, leukapheresis produced somewhere between about 0.85 and 9.5 billion PBMCs. To increase sequencing depth and limit assay-specific biases, TCR repertoire library preparation and sequencing were carried out by different laboratories using diverse techniques. To estimate repertoire size and how much clonotypes are shared between individuals, the study performed deep sequencing of blood TCR repertoires from 4 to 6 healthy adults. Paper-wide results and their limitations: Based on pairwise subsampling, the degree of clonotype sharing among donors was expected to be affected by sequencing depth. Sampling was restricted to blood, and TCR repertoires in tissue are likely to differ from TCR repertoires in blood. The genetic and exposure-history diversity represented was limited by the small number of donors.

Using the deep immunoSEQ assay, multiplex PCR amplified TCR CDR3 regions from genomic DNA. Extracted genomic DNA from each cell subset was spread evenly across all wells of several immunoSEQ 96-well plates, with each plate serving as a replicate. For unsorted PBMC, around 290 ng of genomic DNA, equivalent to 30,000 to 35,000 T cell genomes, went into each replicate PCR. Ten immunoSEQ deep assay plates were used to sequence the unsorted PBMC genomic DNA. The purified libraries were quantified using a Qubit 3.0 fluorometer, sized with a Bioanalyzer 2100, and then quantified again using the KAPA Library Quantification kit. Every immunoSEQ 96-well plate was sequenced on a separate single-read 150-cycle Illumina NextSeq 550 flow cell. The original pipeline was this. The immunoSEQ output contained only junctional sequences without quality scores, so filtering could not match that applied to full-length reads. To assign V/J genes and CDR3, sequences were annotated against IMGT germline references using PyIR, a Python wrapper for IgBLAST v1.9. Any read was removed if the V/J assignment was weak (E-value above 1e-6), the CDR3 was missing, or the read contained stop codons, out-of-frame junctions, or ambiguous translated residues. V3J clonotypes were defined as sequences sharing an identical inferred V gene, J gene, and CDR3 amino acid sequence. Percentage overlap between repertoires was computed as shared unique clonotypes divided by the size of the smaller repertoire. RTK rarefaction, the Chao1 estimator, and Recon v2.1 estimates of unobserved clonotypes were used to assess repertoire richness. This is the immuneACCESS table as TCRdb keeps it, with only in-frame sequences that have V and J called. A part of the clones is gone; compared with another copy, unresolved V genes explain less than half, and the rest is unexplained. The V and J calls and clone size are taken from that table; D and trimming were inferred from the DNA. The sample contains around 430,000 clones, about 76% of them found a single time. The top ten clonotypes cover roughly an eighth of the sample.

Comment on this clone: The antigen this receptor binds is unknown. Base qualities were left out, and no much larger clone turns up one base away.

CDR1 and CDR2 were assigned from the germline V gene as SGHDT and YYEEEE. The CDR3 measures 13 amino acids from cysteine to phenylalanine. Just CDR3 DNA is preserved here, 39 bases in frame from base 1. V sheds 4 bases and J sheds 6 bases, leaving 11 bases between their ends. The donors were healthy, HIV-negative adults with no recently reported acute infections or vaccinations. Every donor was a Caucasian adult residing in Nashville, Tennessee, USA. For unsorted samples, tens of millions of PBMCs were counted and genomic DNA was extracted with the QIAamp DNA Blood Mini kit. Blood was collected by leukapheresis, and PBMCs were isolated by Ficoll-Histopaque density gradient centrifugation and then cryopreserved in liquid nitrogen vapor phase.

The sequence joins TRBV5-6 to TRBJ2-1; the D gene assignment is ambiguous. What was sequenced was PBMCs. The receptor was isolated from a woman aged 40 to 50 in good health. Some clones in this sample may be carry-over from other donors' samples. The CDR3 protein: CASSLRPLNEQFF. Read as DNA, the sequence is TGTGCCAGCAGCCTAAGACCCCTCAATGAGCAGTTCTTC.